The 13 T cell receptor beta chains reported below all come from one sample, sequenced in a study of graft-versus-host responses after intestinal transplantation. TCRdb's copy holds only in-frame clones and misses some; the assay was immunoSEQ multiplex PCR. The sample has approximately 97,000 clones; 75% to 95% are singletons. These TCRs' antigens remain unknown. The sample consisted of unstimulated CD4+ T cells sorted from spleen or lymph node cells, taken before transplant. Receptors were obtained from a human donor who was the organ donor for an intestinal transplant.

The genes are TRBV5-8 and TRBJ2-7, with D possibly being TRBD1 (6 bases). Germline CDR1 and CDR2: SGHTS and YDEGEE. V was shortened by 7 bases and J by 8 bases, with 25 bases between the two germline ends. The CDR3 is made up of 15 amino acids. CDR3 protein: CASFVDRSREYQQYF. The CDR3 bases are TGTGCCAGCTTTGTCGACAGGTCGAGGGAGTACCAGCAGTACTTC.

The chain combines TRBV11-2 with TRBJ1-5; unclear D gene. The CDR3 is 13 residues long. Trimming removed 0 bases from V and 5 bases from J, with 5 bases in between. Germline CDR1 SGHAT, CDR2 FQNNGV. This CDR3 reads CASSLESDQPQHF. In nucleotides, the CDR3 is TGTGCCAGCAGCTTAGAGAGTGATCAGCCCCAGCATTTT.

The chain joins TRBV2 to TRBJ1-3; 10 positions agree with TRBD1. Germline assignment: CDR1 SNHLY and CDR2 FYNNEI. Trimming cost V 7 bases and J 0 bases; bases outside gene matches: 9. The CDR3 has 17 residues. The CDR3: CASTPGQGMISGNTIYF. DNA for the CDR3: TGTGCCAGCACCCCGGGACAGGGGATGATCTCTGGAAACACCATATATTTT.

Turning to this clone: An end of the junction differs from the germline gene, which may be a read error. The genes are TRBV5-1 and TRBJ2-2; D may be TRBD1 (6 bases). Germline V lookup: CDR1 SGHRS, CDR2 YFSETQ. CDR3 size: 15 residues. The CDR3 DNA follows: TGCGCCAGCAGCTCACAGGGTTGGGGCACCGGGGAGCCGTTTTTT. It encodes CASSSQGWGTGEPFF.

The CDR3 DNA follows: TGTGCCAGCTCACCACGACTAGCGGGGGGTGCAGATACGCAGTATTTT. This encodes CASSPRLAGGADTQYF. The chain has TRBV18 and TRBJ2-3, with 13 bases that match TRBD2. Germline V gene sequence: CDR1 KGHSH, CDR2 LQKENI. The CDR3 has 16 residues. Germline trimming cut 1 base from V and 4 bases from J; bases unmatched to any gene: 2. Looking up the rest from reference TRBV18 and TRBJ2-3 gives the full variable domain: NAGVMQNPRHLVRRRGQEARLRCSPMKGHSHVYWYRQLPEEGLKFMVYLQKENIIDESGMPKERFSAEFPKEGPSILRIQQVVRGDSAAYFCASSPRLAGGADTQYFGPGTRLTVL.

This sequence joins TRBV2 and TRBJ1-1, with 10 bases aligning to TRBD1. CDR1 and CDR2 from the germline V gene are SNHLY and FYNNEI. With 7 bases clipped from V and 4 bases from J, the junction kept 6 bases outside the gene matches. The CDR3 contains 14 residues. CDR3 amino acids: CASTRQGARTEAFF. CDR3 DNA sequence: TGTGCCAGCACTCGACAGGGGGCGCGCACTGAAGCTTTCTTT.

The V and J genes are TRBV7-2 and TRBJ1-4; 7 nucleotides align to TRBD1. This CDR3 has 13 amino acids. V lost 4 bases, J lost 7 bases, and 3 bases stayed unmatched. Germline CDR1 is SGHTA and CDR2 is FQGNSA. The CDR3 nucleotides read TGTGCCAGCAGCTGGGACAGAACTGAAAAACTGTTTTTT. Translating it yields CASSWDRTEKLFF.

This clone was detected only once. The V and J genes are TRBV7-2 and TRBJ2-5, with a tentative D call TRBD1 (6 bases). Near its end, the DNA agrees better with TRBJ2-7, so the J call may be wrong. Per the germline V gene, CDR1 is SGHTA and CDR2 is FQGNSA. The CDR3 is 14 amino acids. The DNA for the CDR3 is TGTGCCAGCAGCTTAGCCGGGACAACCTACGAGCAGTACTTC. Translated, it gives CASSLAGTTYEQYF.

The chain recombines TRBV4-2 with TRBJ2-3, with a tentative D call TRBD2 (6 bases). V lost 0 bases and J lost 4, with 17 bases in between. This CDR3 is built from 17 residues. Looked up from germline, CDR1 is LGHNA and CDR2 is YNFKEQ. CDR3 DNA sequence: TGTGCCAGCAGCCAAGATCTCACGGGAGTCCGGGCAGATACGCAGTATTTT. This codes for CASSQDLTGVRADTQYF.

CDR3 protein: CASSPLRGPSTDTQYF. The CDR3 nucleotides read TGTGCCAGCAGCCCCCTGCGGGGGCCTAGCACAGATACGCAGTATTTT. This chain links TRBV4-2 with TRBJ2-3, with D perhaps TRBD2 (7 bases). The V gene lost 4 bases and the J gene lost 0 bases, with 14 bases spanning the gap. Germline CDR1 reads LGHNA; CDR2 reads YNFKEQ. This CDR3 region has 16 residues.

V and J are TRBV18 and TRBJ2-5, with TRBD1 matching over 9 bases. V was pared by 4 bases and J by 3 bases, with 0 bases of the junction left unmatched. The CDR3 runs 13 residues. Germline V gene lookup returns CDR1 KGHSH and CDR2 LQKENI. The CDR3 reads CASSRDREETQYF. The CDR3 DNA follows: TGTGCCAGCTCACGGGACAGGGAAGAGACCCAGTACTTC.

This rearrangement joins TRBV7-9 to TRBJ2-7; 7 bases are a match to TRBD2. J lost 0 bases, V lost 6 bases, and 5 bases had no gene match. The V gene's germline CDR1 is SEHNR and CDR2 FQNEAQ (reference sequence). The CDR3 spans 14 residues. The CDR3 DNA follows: TGTGCCAGCAGACAAAGCGGGGCCTCCTACGAGCAGTACTTC. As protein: CASRQSGASYEQYF.

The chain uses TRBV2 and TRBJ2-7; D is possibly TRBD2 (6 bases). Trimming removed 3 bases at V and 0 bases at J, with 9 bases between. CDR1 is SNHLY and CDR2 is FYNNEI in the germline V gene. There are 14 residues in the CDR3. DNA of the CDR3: TGTGCCAGCAGTGAGGGGACTTCCTCCTACGAGCAGTACTTC. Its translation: CASSEGTSSYEQYF.